This T cell receptor (beta chain) was sequenced in a study of identifying expanded T cells in peripheral blood. Study results and limitations: Two-week clone count variance significantly increased as total template count grew. Over about two and four weeks, about 17 and 20 clones changed, versus around 1.3 between replicates.

TCRdb's copy holds only in-frame clones and misses some; the assay was immunoSEQ multiplex PCR. The data contain about 100,000 clones, 80% to 90% of them singletons. This clone was detected once. The antigen is not known. During the collection period, no donor immune events like infections were recorded. The specimen was blood. The sequence was obtained from a person aged 18 to 75 in good health.

The CDR3 DNA reads TGTGCCAGCAGCCGGGACCAGAGCTACAATGAGCAGTTCTTC. Protein sequence: CASSRDQSYNEQFF. This chain connects TRBV11-2 to TRBJ2-1; tentatively, D is TRBD1 or TRBD2 (5 bases each). The V end lost 5 bases, the J end lost 3 bases, and 11 bases lay between the germline ends. Germline V gives CDR1 SGHAT, CDR2 FQNNGV. The CDR3 runs 14 residues.